Shown below are 29 T cell receptor beta chains from a single sample sequenced in a study of coeliac disease (dated by TCRdb to between 2021 and 2024). The library was built by means of the immunoSEQ multiplex PCR assay. TCRdb took this table from immuneACCESS and kept in-frame rearrangements with V and J called. Such tables lack part of the clones; where checked against another copy, unresolved V genes explain under half of the gap, and the rest is unexplained. The sample table holds 8,700 or so clones, of which 67% were seen once. The ten largest make up roughly 21% of the sample. Sequenced: lamina propria lymphocytes from the gut. The sample's cell subset or site, from its label and the paper: lamina propria cell (LPC) fraction of small intestinal biopsy. These TCRs come from a woman between 55 and 75 years old with celiac disease.

In DNA form, the CDR3 reads TGCAGTGCTAGATGGGCTAGCGGACAGTTCTTC. Amino acids: CSARWASGQFF. The rearrangement uses TRBV20-1 and TRBJ2-1, with 7 bases lining up with TRBD2. This CDR3 has 11 amino acids. Germline V lookup: CDR1 DFQATT, CDR2 SNEGSKA (reference sequence). With 2 bases clipped from V and 13 bases from J, the junction kept 5 bases outside the gene matches.

V and J are TRBV6-1 and TRBJ2-7; 7 bases line up with TRBD2. Trimming cost V 8 bases and J 6 bases; bases outside gene matches: 10. The CDR3 runs to 13 residues. Looked up from germline, CDR1 is MNHNS and CDR2 is SASEGT. The CDR3 reads CASREVAGGEQYF. The CDR3 DNA reads as TGTGCCAGCCGGGAGGTGGCTGGCGGCGAGCAGTACTTC.

This rearrangement joins TRBV15 to TRBJ1-1, with 7 bases lining up with TRBD1. The CDR3 is made up of 13 amino acids. V dropped 0 bases and J dropped 9; count of bases not matched to a gene: 4. The V gene's germline CDR1 is LNHNV and CDR2 YYDKDF (reference sequence). The DNA of the CDR3 is TGTGCCACCAGCAGAGATCGACAGGGCCAAGCTTTCTTT. Translated: CATSRDRQGQAFF.

The V gene is TRBV30, the J gene TRBJ2-1, with D possibly matching TRBD2 (6 bases). V lost 0 bases and J 5 bases, leaving 8 bases between the germline ends. The germline CDR1 and CDR2 sequences are GTSNPN and SVGIG (reference sequence). The CDR3 loop spans 13 amino acids. As DNA, the CDR3 is TGTGCCTGGAGTGTCGGAGGGAACAATGAGCAGTTCTTC. Translated, it gives CAWSVGGNNEQFF. The entire variable domain, with the rest obtained from reference TRBV30 and TRBJ2-1, is as follows: SQTIHQWPATLVQPVGSPLSLECTVEGTSNPNLYWYRQAAGRGLQLLFYSVGIGQISSEVPQNLSASRPQDRQFILSSKKLLLSDSGFYLCAWSVGGNNEQFFGPGTRLTVL.

This clone was seen more than once but under ten times. The chain recombines TRBV5-6 with TRBJ2-5, with TRBD1 identical over 8 bases. J gave up 1 base and V 2 bases, and 1 base lay outside the gene matches. Germline CDR1 and CDR2: SGHDT and YYEEEE. This CDR3 has 14 amino acids. CDR3 sequence: CASSLGTGQETQYF. The CDR3, as DNA: TGTGCCAGCAGCTTAGGGACAGGCCAAGAGACCCAGTACTTC.

The genes are TRBV6-5 and TRBJ2-7, with TRBD2 matching 8 bases. The germline V gene encodes CDR1 MNHEY and CDR2 SVGAGI. Trimming removed 6 bases from V and 4 bases from J; junction bases left unmatched: 8. The CDR3 runs to 14 residues. The CDR3 here is CASRETSELYEQYF. In DNA form, the CDR3 reads TGTGCCAGCAGGGAGACTAGCGAATTATACGAGCAGTACTTC.

This chain links TRBV5-1 with TRBJ1-2; D possibly corresponds to TRBD1 (6 bases). With 2 bases removed from V and 4 bases from J, the gap between germline ends came to 18 bases. The CDR3 is made up of 16 amino acids. Germline V gives CDR1 SGHRS, CDR2 YFSETQ. The CDR3 nucleotides read TGCGCCAGCAGCTTAACCACAGGGAAACTTGGCTATGGCTACACCTTC. Translated: CASSLTTGKLGYGYTF.

The chain links TRBV30 to TRBJ1-1; D not certain. Germline CDR1 GTSNPN, CDR2 SVGIG (reference sequence). The CDR3 covers 16 residues. Trimming pared 2 bases from V and 2 bases from J, leaving 18 bases between. The CDR3 DNA sequence: TGTGCCTGGAGTTCGTCCCGGGTGAGAGGAAACACTGAAGCTTTCTTT. Its translation: CAWSSSRVRGNTEAFF.

The J gene is TRBJ2-2, the V gene TRBV11-2; maybe TRBD2 (6 bases). The V gene's germline CDR1 is SGHAT and CDR2 FQNNGV. Trimming took off 4 bases at V and 0 bases at J, with 12 bases between the two ends. There are 16 residues in the CDR3. Here the CDR3 reads CASSWDLNPNTGELFF. In nucleotides, the CDR3 is TGTGCCAGCAGCTGGGACTTGAACCCGAACACCGGGGAGCTGTTTTTT. Full variable domain (rest looked up from reference TRBV11-2 and TRBJ2-2): EAGVAQSPRYKIIEKRQSVAFWCNPISGHATLYWYQQILGQGPKLLIQFQNNGVVDDSQLPKDRFSAERLKGVDSTLKIQPAKLEDSAVYLCASSWDLNPNTGELFFGEGSRLTVL.

The rearrangement links TRBV10-1 to TRBJ2-3; D might be TRBD1 (5 bases). Germline CDR1 WNHNN, CDR2 SYGVQD (reference sequence). The CDR3 has 15 residues. Trimming removed 2 bases at V and 1 base at J, with 10 bases between. CDR3 loop: CASSENPGRTDTQYF. The CDR3 DNA reads as TGCGCCAGCAGTGAGAATCCAGGGCGCACAGATACGCAGTATTTT.

This sequence joins TRBV18 and TRBJ1-3; weak D call: TRBD1 (6 bases). The germline V gene has CDR1 KGHSH and CDR2 LQKENI. CDR3 size: 16 residues. The V gene lost 1 base and the J gene lost 2 bases, with 12 bases spanning the gap. The CDR3 here is CASSPLHGQPGNTIYF. The CDR3 DNA reads as TGTGCCAGCTCACCACTCCATGGACAGCCTGGAAACACCATATATTTT.

V usage is TRBV6-1 and J usage is TRBJ2-7; TRBD1 matches 7 bases. CDR1 MNHNS and CDR2 SASEGT come from the germline V gene. The V segment lost 7 bases and the J segment 3 bases; nucleotides outside the gene matches: 3. This CDR3 contains 12 residues. The CDR3 DNA reads TGTGCCAGCACAGCAGGGGGCTACGAGCAGTACTTC. Protein product: CASTAGGYEQYF.

V is TRBV5-5 and J is TRBJ1-2; a possible D gene is TRBD1 (5 bases). Trimming cost V 6 bases and J 3 bases, with 12 bases left between them. The CDR3 length is 13 residues. Per the germline V gene, CDR1 is SGHKS and CDR2 is YYEKEE (reference sequence). The CDR3 sequence is CASNIQGDYGYTF. The DNA of the CDR3 is TGTGCCAGCAACATTCAGGGTGACTATGGCTACACCTTC. Variable domain in full (rest from reference TRBV5-5 and TRBJ1-2): DAGVTQSPTHLIKTRGQQVTLRCSPISGHKSVSWYQQVLGQGPQFIFQYYEKEERGRGNFPDRFSARQFPNYSSELNVNALLLGDSALYLCASNIQGDYGYTFGSGTRLTVV.

This chain links TRBV6-6 with TRBJ2-7, with 13 bases matching TRBD2. Germline V gene data show CDR1 as MNHNY and CDR2 as SVGAGI (reference sequence). The V segment lost 6 bases and the J segment 5 bases; nucleotides outside the gene matches: 7. The CDR3 extends over 15 amino acids. The CDR3 coding sequence is TGTGCCAGCAGCACTAGCGGGGGGGGTCACAACGAGCAGTACTTC. Protein sequence: CASSTSGGGHNEQYF.

The chain uses TRBV9 and TRBJ1-1; 8 bases fit TRBD1. There are 14 residues in the CDR3. V lost 4 bases, J lost 4 bases, and 6 bases stayed unmatched. CDR1 is SGDLS, CDR2 YYNGEE, per germline. CDR3 amino acids: CASSPGTGGTEAFF. The CDR3 nucleotides read TGTGCCAGCAGCCCAGGGACAGGCGGCACTGAAGCTTTCTTT.

This clone appeared a single time. V and J are TRBV30 and TRBJ2-2, with 10 bases fitting TRBD1. V dropped 5 bases and J dropped 3; count of bases not matched to a gene: 6. CDR1 is GTSNPN and CDR2 is SVGIG in the germline V gene (reference sequence). The CDR3 covers 15 residues. This chain's CDR3 is CAWARGTGDTGELFF. CDR3 bases: TGTGCCTGGGCTAGAGGGACAGGGGACACCGGGGAGCTGTTTTTT.

The chain carries TRBV6-1 and TRBJ1-3, with 11 bases that match TRBD1. This CDR3 has 16 amino acids. Germline V gene data show CDR1 as MNHNS and CDR2 as SASEGT. The V and J ends lost 4 bases and 2 bases, in that order; junction bases with no gene match: 4. DNA of the CDR3: TGTGCCAGCAGTGTGGGACAGGGGGGAACTGGAAACACCATATATTTT. It codes for CASSVGQGGTGNTIYF.

The V and J genes are TRBV6-5 and TRBJ1-2; D unclear. Germline CDR1 is MNHEY and CDR2 is SVGAGI. Trimming removed 10 bases at V and 4 bases at J, with 13 bases between. The CDR3 has 12 amino acids. CDR3: CATGGTSYGYTF. CDR3 nucleotide sequence: TGTGCCACCGGAGGCACTTCCTATGGCTACACCTTC.

This clone was counted between two and nine times. The chain recombines TRBV18 with TRBJ2-7; D may be TRBD1 (6 bases). The V gene's germline CDR1 is KGHSH and CDR2 LQKENI. This CDR3 contains 15 residues. V lost 6 bases and J 0 bases, leaving 15 bases between the germline ends. In DNA, the CDR3 is TGTGCCAGCTCGCCCAAGGGGGACATCTCCTACGAGCAGTACTTC. This translates into CASSPKGDISYEQYF.

This clone turned up a few times. The CDR3 loop is CASSLGGPNTEAFF. The CDR3 nucleotides read TGCGCCAGCAGCCTGGGGGGTCCGAACACTGAAGCTTTCTTT. The rearrangement uses TRBV4-3 and TRBJ1-1; perhaps TRBD1 as D (5 bases). The CDR3 extends over 14 amino acids. V shed 4 bases and J shed 1 base, with 10 bases lying between them. Germline CDR1 reads LGHNA; CDR2 reads YSLEER.

This clone occurred a few times. The gene calls are TRBV4-3 and TRBJ2-3; D might be TRBD2 (6 bases). The CDR3 spans 15 residues. Trimming cost V 0 bases and J 5 bases, with 12 bases left between them. Germline V gene sequence: CDR1 LGHNA, CDR2 YSLEER. The DNA of the CDR3 is TGCGCCAGCAGCCAAGAAGGATACGGGGGAGATACGCAGTATTTT. Protein: CASSQEGYGGDTQYF.

The table lists this clone with a count of one. This sequence joins TRBV2 and TRBJ2-5, with D perhaps matching TRBD2 (6 bases). Germline CDR1 reads SNHLY; CDR2 reads FYNNEI. Trimming left V 6 bases short and J 1 base short, with 18 bases between. CDR3 length: 16 amino acids. CDR3 in amino acids: CASSVPVGGAQETQYF. CDR3 in DNA: TGTGCCAGCAGCGTCCCAGTAGGCGGGGCCCAAGAGACCCAGTACTTC.

The rearrangement joins TRBV5-6 to TRBJ2-7; 11 bases agree with TRBD2. The CDR3 has 14 residues. V trimming: 3 bases; J trimming: 4 bases; junction bases outside the gene matches: 3. The germline V gene encodes CDR1 SGHDT and CDR2 YYEEEE. For the CDR3, the DNA is TGTGCCAGCAGCTCTAGCGGGGGGAGATACGAGCAGTACTTC. This encodes CASSSSGGRYEQYF.

The chain carries TRBV19 and TRBJ2-5, with D maybe TRBD1 (6 bases). Germline-derived CDR1 and CDR2 are LNHDA and SQIVND (reference sequence). The CDR3 sequence is 17 residues long. V dropped 4 bases and J dropped 0 bases, with 18 bases sitting between them. This chain's CDR3 is CASSTDPGHSYQETQYF. The CDR3 DNA reads TGTGCCAGTAGTACTGATCCGGGACACTCGTACCAAGAGACCCAGTACTTC.

This chain links TRBV7-9 with TRBJ2-7, with 10 bases lining up with TRBD2. Germline V gives CDR1 SEHNR, CDR2 FQNEAQ (reference sequence). CDR3 length: 14 amino acids. Trimming cost V 2 bases and J 9 bases; bases outside gene matches: 7. CDR3 bases: TGTGCCAGCAGCTTACAAGCGGGGGGGGTCGGGCAGTACTTC. Its protein is CASSLQAGGVGQYF.

The chain is built from TRBV28 and TRBJ2-7, with D tentatively TRBD1 (5 bases). Trimming cost V 2 bases and J 1 base, with 12 bases left between them. The CDR3 loop spans 15 amino acids. Germline-derived CDR1 and CDR2 are MDHEN and SYDVKM. The CDR3 sequence is CASSLAGIVSYEQYF. CDR3 nucleotides: TGTGCCAGCAGTTTAGCAGGGATTGTTTCCTACGAGCAGTACTTC.

The gene calls are TRBV19 and TRBJ2-1; 7 positions agree with TRBD2. The junction had 5 bases not matched to a gene; V was cut back by 1 base and J by 8 bases. The CDR3 contains 14 residues. The germline V gene encodes CDR1 LNHDA and CDR2 SQIVND (reference sequence). This CDR3 is CASSIALTSHEQFF. CDR3 DNA: TGTGCCAGTAGTATAGCTCTGACTAGCCATGAGCAGTTCTTC.

This clone is medium-sized. This chain connects TRBV7-3 to TRBJ2-2, with D possibly being TRBD2 (5 bases). V lost 0 bases and J 4 bases, leaving 6 bases between the germline ends. This CDR3 spans 14 amino acids. Germline CDR1 is SGHTA and CDR2 is FQGTGA. The CDR3 region is CASSLTSATGELFF. As DNA, the CDR3 is TGTGCCAGCAGCTTAACTAGCGCCACCGGGGAGCTGTTTTTT. The full variable domain, in which reference TRBV7-3 and TRBJ2-2 provide the parts outside the CDR3, is GAGVSQTPSNKVTEKGKYVELRCDPISGHTALYWYRQSLGQGPEFLIYFQGTGAADDSGLPNDRFFAVRPEGSVSTLKIQRTERGDSAVYLCASSLTSATGELFFGEGSRLTVL.

This sequence joins TRBV5-1 and TRBJ2-3, with 9 bases matching TRBD1. The V segment lost 1 base and the J segment 5 bases; nucleotides outside the gene matches: 2. The CDR3 extends over 14 amino acids. The V gene's germline CDR1 is SGHRS and CDR2 YFSETQ. The CDR3 DNA follows: TGCGCCAGCAGCTTGAAGACAGGGGGAGATACGCAGTATTTT. Translation gives CASSLKTGGDTQYF.